The sequence of this T cell receptor (beta chain) was determined in a study of T cell repertoires in cytomegalovirus infection. For the study at large: The public TCR beta signatures pointed to both CMV infection and matching HLA type.

Overall study results and limits: HLA-C-restricted CMV clonotypes gave the most frequent clonotype in two of eight donors.

V lost 3 bases and J lost 2, with 4 bases in between. The CDR3 has 12 amino acids. Germline CDR1 SGHVS, CDR2 FQNEAQ. TCRdb independently ran MiXCR on the reads; one entry per CDR3 protein. The sample has 270,000 or so distinct CDR3 sequences, over 15% seen once. This clonotype was recorded many times. Its target is not known. The source material was CD8+ T cells from PBMCs. The chain recombines TRBV7-8 with TRBJ2-5; unclear D gene. The sequence came from a human donor in good health (CMV status not recorded). Some clones in this sample may be carry-over from other donors' samples. Here the CDR3 reads CASSLQQETQYF. CDR3 coding DNA: TGTGCCAGCAGCTTGCAACAAGAGACCCAGTACTTC.